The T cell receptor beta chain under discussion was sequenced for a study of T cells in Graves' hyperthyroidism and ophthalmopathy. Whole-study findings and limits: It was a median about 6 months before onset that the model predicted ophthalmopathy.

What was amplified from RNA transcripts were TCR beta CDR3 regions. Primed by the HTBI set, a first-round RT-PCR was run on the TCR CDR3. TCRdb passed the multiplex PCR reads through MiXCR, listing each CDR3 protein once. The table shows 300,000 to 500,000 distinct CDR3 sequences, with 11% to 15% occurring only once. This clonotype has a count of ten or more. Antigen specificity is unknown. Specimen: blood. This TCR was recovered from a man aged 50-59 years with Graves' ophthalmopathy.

The CDR3 loop reads CASRPEWILGGDETQYF. DNA for the CDR3: TGTGCCAGCAGACCCGAGTGGATATTGGGCGGTGACGAGACCCAGTACTTC. V is TRBV7-9 and J is TRBJ2-5; D unclear. CDR1 and CDR2 (germline): SEHNR, FQNEAQ (reference sequence). This CDR3 region has 17 residues. Trimming shortened V by 6 bases and J by 5 bases, and 25 bases separated the two germline ends.